The 22 T cell receptor beta chains reported below all come from one sample, sequenced in a study of identical twins. In TCRdb, the 5' RACE reads were re-called with MiXCR into one record per CDR3 protein. This sample has 400,000 or so distinct CDR3 sequences, with around 9% found just once. The sample taken for sequencing was naive T cells sorted from blood. All receptors come from a woman in her forties or fifties in good health.

Only one count was recorded for this clonotype. This chain links TRBV7-3 with TRBJ2-2, with 10 bases lining up with TRBD1. Germline-derived CDR1 and CDR2 are SGHTA and FQGTGA. V lost 5 bases, J lost 4 bases, and 4 bases stayed unmatched. CDR3 length equals 15 residues. The CDR3 protein is CASSIGTGATGELFF. The CDR3 nucleotides read TGTGCCAGCAGCATCGGGACAGGGGCCACCGGGGAGCTGTTTTTT. The whole variable domain, filled in from reference TRBV7-3 and TRBJ2-2, reads GAGVSQTPSNKVTEKGKYVELRCDPISGHTALYWYRQSLGQGPEFLIYFQGTGAADDSGLPNDRFFAVRPEGSVSTLKIQRTERGDSAVYLCASSIGTGATGELFFGEGSRLTVL.

V is TRBV11-2 and J is TRBJ2-1, with 13 bases fitting TRBD2. CDR3 size: 17 residues. CDR1 is SGHAT and CDR2 is FQNNGV in the germline V gene. The V segment lost 1 base and the J segment 7 bases; nucleotides outside the gene matches: 7. The DNA of the CDR3 is TGTGCCAGCAGCTTAGCGGTGCGGACTAGCGGGAGTAATGAGCAGTTCTTC. Its translation: CASSLAVRTSGSNEQFF. Complete variable domain (other parts from reference TRBV11-2 and TRBJ2-1): EAGVAQSPRYKIIEKRQSVAFWCNPISGHATLYWYQQILGQGPKLLIQFQNNGVVDDSQLPKDRFSAERLKGVDSTLKIQPAKLEDSAVYLCASSLAVRTSGSNEQFFGPGTRLTVL.

There are many counts of this clonotype. The CDR3 nucleotides are TGTGCCAGCAGTTACAGGACTAGCGGGAGTCGAGAGCAGTTCTTC. This codes for CASSYRTSGSREQFF. This chain joins TRBV6-5 and TRBJ2-1; 13 bases map to TRBD2. The CDR3 length is 15 residues. Germline assignment: CDR1 MNHEY and CDR2 SVGAGI. V dropped 2 bases and J dropped 10; count of bases not matched to a gene: 5.

The chain employs TRBV20-1 and TRBJ2-1; D gene uncertain. Trimming stripped 6 bases from V and 8 bases from J, with 8 bases between. The V gene's germline CDR1 is DFQATT and CDR2 SNEGSKA (reference sequence). The length of the CDR3 is 10 residues. CDR3 DNA sequence: TGCAGTGCCCTTCGCGATGAGCAGTTCTTC. Amino acid sequence: CSALRDEQFF.

This clonotype showed up just a few times. This chain joins TRBV27 and TRBJ2-1; 7 positions agree with TRBD1. Germline CDR1 and CDR2: MNHEY and SMNVEV (reference sequence). Trimming removed 4 bases from V and 7 bases from J; junction bases left unmatched: 7. This CDR3 has 14 amino acids. CDR3 sequence (DNA): TGTGCCAGCAGTTACGGGACAGCAGGGAATGAGCAGTTCTTC. Translating it yields CASSYGTAGNEQFF.

This clonotype was observed many times. The CDR3 region has the DNA TGCAGTGCTAGTGTGGCCCTCTCCTACAATGAGCAGTTCTTC. Its translation is CSASVALSYNEQFF. This sequence joins TRBV20-1 and TRBJ2-1; D not certain. The CDR3 is made up of 14 amino acids. Germline V CDR1 and CDR2: DFQATT, SNEGSKA (reference sequence). The V gene lost 3 bases and the J gene lost 0 bases, with 9 bases spanning the gap.

This chain connects TRBV27 to TRBJ2-7; TRBD2 matches at 7 bases. This CDR3 is built from 14 residues. In germline, CDR1 is MNHEY, CDR2 SMNVEV (reference sequence). The V segment lost 8 bases and the J segment 6 bases; nucleotides outside the gene matches: 13. CDR3 coding DNA: TGTGCCAGCGCCCTGGGACTACGAGGCGCCGAGCAGTACTTC. It specifies CASALGLRGAEQYF.

The chain carries TRBV27 and TRBJ2-2; D gene uncertain. The length of the CDR3 is 15 residues. The germline V gene has CDR1 MNHEY and CDR2 SMNVEV (reference sequence). Between the trimmed V and J ends, which lost 2 bases and 0 bases, there was a span of 7 bases. CDR3 loop: CASSLTDTNTGELFF. CDR3 nucleotides: TGTGCCAGCAGTTTAACGGATACGAACACCGGGGAGCTGTTTTTT.

This clonotype has ten or more counts. The chain employs TRBV6-1 and TRBJ2-7, with a tentative D call TRBD1 (7 bases). Germline assignment: CDR1 MNHNS and CDR2 SASEGT. The CDR3 loop spans 14 amino acids. V lost 5 bases and J 1 base, leaving 12 bases between the germline ends. The CDR3 sequence is CASSPPGGSYEQYV. The DNA of the CDR3 is TGTGCCAGCAGTCCCCCAGGGGGGTCCTACGAGCAGTACGTC.

The chain carries TRBV3-1 and TRBJ1-1; 8 bases line up with TRBD1. CDR1 is LGHDT, CDR2 YNNKEL, per germline (reference sequence). This CDR3 region has 15 residues. The V and J ends lost 2 bases and 5 bases, in that order; junction bases with no gene match: 7. The CDR3 here is CASSQLTGELTEAFF. In DNA, the CDR3 is TGTGCCAGCAGCCAACTGACAGGGGAATTGACTGAAGCTTTCTTT.

In its sample, this clonotype was seen many times. The V gene is TRBV24-1, the J gene TRBJ2-3; D gene uncertain. This CDR3 is built from 15 residues. The V end lost 4 bases, the J end lost 0 bases, and 10 bases lay between the germline ends. Germline CDR1 KGHDR, CDR2 SFDVKD. CDR3 in DNA: TGTGCCACCAGTGACAGGACGGTCAGCACAGATACGCAGTATTTT. Amino acids: CATSDRTVSTDTQYF.

J is TRBJ2-2 and V is TRBV7-6; D possibly corresponds to TRBD2 (6 bases). V lost 4 bases and J 5 bases, leaving 17 bases between the germline ends. The CDR3 is 16 amino acids. CDR1 is SGHVS and CDR2 is FNYEAQ in the germline V gene. The CDR3 protein is CASSSERGTYTGELFF. The CDR3, as DNA: TGTGCCAGCAGCTCTGAACGCGGGACTTATACCGGGGAGCTGTTTTTT.

This clonotype was counted many times. The rearrangement uses TRBV27 and TRBJ1-1, with no clear D. The CDR3 is 13 amino acids. With 0 bases removed from V and 2 bases from J, the gap between germline ends came to 4 bases. Germline V gene sequence: CDR1 MNHEY, CDR2 SMNVEV (reference sequence). The CDR3 loop reads CASSLSINTEAFF. The CDR3 DNA sequence: TGTGCCAGCAGTTTATCCATAAACACTGAAGCTTTCTTT.

The rearrangement uses TRBV20-1 and TRBJ2-1, with 9 bases that match TRBD2. There are 21 residues in the CDR3. The junction had 23 bases not matched to a gene; V was cut back by 5 bases and J by 0 bases. Germline V lookup: CDR1 DFQATT, CDR2 SNEGSKA (reference sequence). The CDR3 DNA is TGCAGTGCTCCCGGGGGGCTAGCGGGGCCCCGATCAACCCTCTCCTACAATGAGCAGTTCTTC. As protein: CSAPGGLAGPRSTLSYNEQFF.

The V gene is TRBV14, the J gene TRBJ1-2; tentative D call: TRBD1 (5 bases). V was cut by 9 bases and J by 8 bases, with 16 bases left in between. The CDR3 is 12 amino acids. Looked up from germline, CDR1 is SGHDN and CDR2 is FVKESK. The DNA of the CDR3 is TGTGCCAGTGGGCTCACACGGGACGGCTACACCTTC. Protein: CASGLTRDGYTF. The entire variable domain, with the rest obtained from reference TRBV14 and TRBJ1-2, is as follows: EAGVTQFPSHSVIEKGQTVTLRCDPISGHDNLYWYRRVMGKEIKFLLHFVKESKQDESGMPNNRFLAERTGGTYSTLKVQPAELEDSGVYFCASGLTRDGYTFGSGTRLTVV.

This clonotype was found many times. The V call is TRBV29-1, the J call TRBJ2-1, with D possibly TRBD1 on 5 matching bases. There are 14 residues in the CDR3. Trimming took off 0 bases at V and 3 bases at J, with 9 bases between the two ends. Germline V gene lookup returns CDR1 SQVTM and CDR2 ANQGSEA. The CDR3 is CSVEDRVYYNEQFF. CDR3 nucleotides: TGCAGCGTTGAAGACAGGGTCTACTACAATGAGCAGTTCTTC.

The V gene is TRBV12-5, the J gene TRBJ2-1; 13 bases fit TRBD2. CDR1 and CDR2 from the germline V gene are LGHNT and FRNRAP. V lost 0 bases to trimming and J lost 6 bases; unmatched junction nucleotides: 17. The CDR3 consists of 21 residues. The CDR3 DNA follows: TGTGCTAGTGGTTTGGTACCCCCTCTACTAGCGGGAGGGCCAAAAGGCAATGAGCAGTTCTTC. It encodes CASGLVPPLLAGGPKGNEQFF.

This clonotype was seen a few times. The chain couples TRBV6-4 to TRBJ2-7; TRBD2 matches 7 bases. CDR3 length equals 14 residues. Germline V gives CDR1 MRHNA, CDR2 SNTAGT. V was clipped by 3 bases and J by 4 bases; unmatched bases: 6. CDR3 nucleotide sequence: TGTGCCAGCAGTGAACTAGCGCGGGCATACGAGCAGTACGTC. Its translation: CASSELARAYEQYV.

The rearrangement links TRBV5-6 to TRBJ2-3, with D perhaps TRBD2 (6 bases). This CDR3 region has 19 residues. V was cut by 2 bases and J by 5 bases, with 27 bases left in between. Germline V lookup: CDR1 SGHDT, CDR2 YYEEEE. CDR3 nucleotides: TGTGCCAGCAGCTTTCCCCCAGGGAGGCGCGACCTTCATCGAGATACGCAGTATTTT. As protein: CASSFPPGRRDLHRDTQYF.

This clonotype was found many times. CDR3 residues: CASSQAPSSYNEQFF. CDR3 DNA: TGTGCCAGCAGTCAGGCTCCCAGCTCCTACAATGAGCAGTTCTTC. The chain has TRBV12-3 or TRBV12-4 and TRBJ2-1; D is uncertain. Deletions cut 5 bases from V and 0 bases from J, with 11 bases between. This CDR3 region has 15 residues.

This clonotype was counted a few times. The J gene is TRBJ2-3, the V gene TRBV20-1; 9 bases map to TRBD2. Losses at the gene ends were 5 bases for V and 6 bases for J; bases not matched to a gene: 18. Germline lookup yields CDR1 DFQATT and CDR2 SNEGSKA (reference sequence). This CDR3 has 17 residues. CDR3 region: CSAASLEREVHSDTQYF. The CDR3 nucleotides read TGCAGTGCTGCCAGTCTCGAGCGGGAGGTCCATTCGGATACGCAGTATTTT.

In this sample, this clonotype turned up a few times. The J gene is TRBJ1-5, the V gene TRBV6-1; no clear D. V lost 6 bases and J lost 4, with 4 bases in between. The CDR3 totals 11 residues. The germline V gene encodes CDR1 MNHNS and CDR2 SASEGT. The CDR3 loop reads CASRINQPQHF. As DNA, the CDR3 is TGTGCCAGCAGGATTAATCAGCCCCAGCATTTT.